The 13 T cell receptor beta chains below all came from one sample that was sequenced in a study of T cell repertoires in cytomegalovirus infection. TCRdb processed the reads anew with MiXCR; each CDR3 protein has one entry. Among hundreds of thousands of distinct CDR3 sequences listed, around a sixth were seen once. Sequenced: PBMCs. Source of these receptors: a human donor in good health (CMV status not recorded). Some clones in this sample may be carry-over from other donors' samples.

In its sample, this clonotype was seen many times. This chain's CDR3 is CASSRGLAADTQYF. DNA of the CDR3: TGTGCCAGCAGCCGCGGTCTAGCGGCAGATACGCAGTATTTT. This sequence joins TRBV7-2 and TRBJ2-3; 7 nucleotides align to TRBD2. Trimming at V came to 5 bases and at J to 4 bases, leaving 6 bases not matched to a gene. The CDR3 is made up of 14 amino acids. In germline, CDR1 is SGHTA, CDR2 FQGNSA.

CDR3 coding DNA: TGTGCCAGCAGCCCAGAACTAGAGGGGAGCACTGAAGCTTTCTTT. As protein: CASSPELEGSTEAFF. The gene calls are TRBV4-2 and TRBJ1-1; a weak D match, TRBD1 (5 bases). The CDR3 spans 15 residues. Germline V gene sequence: CDR1 LGHNA, CDR2 YNFKEQ. V was clipped by 4 bases and J by 4 bases, with 16 bases between them.

The CDR3 DNA follows: TGTGCCATCAGGACCGACAGAAACACAGATACGCAGTATTTT. This sequence encodes CAIRTDRNTDTQYF. The chain joins TRBV10-3 to TRBJ2-3, with D maybe TRBD1 (5 bases). From germline, CDR1 is ENHRY and CDR2 SYGVKD. V gave up 6 bases and J gave up 2 bases, with 12 bases separating them. The CDR3 loop spans 14 amino acids.

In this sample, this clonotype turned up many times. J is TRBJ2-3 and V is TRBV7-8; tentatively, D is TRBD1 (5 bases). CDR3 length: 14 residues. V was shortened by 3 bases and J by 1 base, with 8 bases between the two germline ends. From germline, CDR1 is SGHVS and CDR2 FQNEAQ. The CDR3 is CASSFRTRTDTQYF. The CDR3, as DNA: TGTGCCAGCAGCTTTCGGACACGCACAGATACGCAGTATTTT. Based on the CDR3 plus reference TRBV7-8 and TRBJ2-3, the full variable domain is GAGVSQSPRYKVAKRGQDVALRCDPISGHVSLFWYQQALGQGPEFLTYFQNEAQLDKSGLPSDRFFAERPEGSVSTLKIQRTQQEDSAVYLCASSFRTRTDTQYFGPGTRLTVL.

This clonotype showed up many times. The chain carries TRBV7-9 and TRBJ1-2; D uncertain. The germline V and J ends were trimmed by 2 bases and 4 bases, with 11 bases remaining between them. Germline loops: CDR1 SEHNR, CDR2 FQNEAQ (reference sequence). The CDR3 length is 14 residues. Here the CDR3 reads CASSLTSSFYGYTF. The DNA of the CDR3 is TGTGCCAGCAGCTTAACGTCTTCATTCTATGGCTACACCTTC.

CDR3 nucleotide sequence: TGTGCCAGCAGCGATGTTAGAAGCGATGAGCAGTTCTTC. Translating gives CASSDVRSDEQFF. The chain recombines TRBV5-3 with TRBJ2-1, with unresolved D. TRBV5-3 is treated as an ORF (open reading frame) with a function not yet certain. Trimming pared 8 bases from V and 8 bases from J, leaving 17 bases between. The CDR3 loop spans 13 amino acids.

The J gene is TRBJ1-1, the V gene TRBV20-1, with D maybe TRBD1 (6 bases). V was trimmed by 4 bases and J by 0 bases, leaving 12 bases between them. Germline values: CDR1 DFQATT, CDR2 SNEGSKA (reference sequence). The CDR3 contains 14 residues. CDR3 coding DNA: TGCAGTGCTATACAGGGTTACTTGAACACTGAAGCTTTCTTT. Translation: CSAIQGYLNTEAFF.

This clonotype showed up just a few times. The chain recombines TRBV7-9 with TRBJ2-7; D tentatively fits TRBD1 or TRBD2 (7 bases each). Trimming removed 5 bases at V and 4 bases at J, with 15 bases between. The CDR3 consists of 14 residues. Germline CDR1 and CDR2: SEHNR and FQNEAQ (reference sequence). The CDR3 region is CASSPAGGEYEQYF. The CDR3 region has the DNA TGTGCCAGCAGCCCGGCAGGGGGGGAATACGAGCAGTACTTC.

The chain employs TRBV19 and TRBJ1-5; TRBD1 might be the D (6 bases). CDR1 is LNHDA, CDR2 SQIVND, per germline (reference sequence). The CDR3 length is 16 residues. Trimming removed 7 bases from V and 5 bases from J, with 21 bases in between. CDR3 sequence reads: CASNIRVAGADQPQHF. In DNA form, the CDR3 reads TGTGCCAGTAATATTCGGGTGGCAGGGGCCGATCAGCCCCAGCATTTT. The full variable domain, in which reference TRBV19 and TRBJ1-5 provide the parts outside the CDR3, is DGGITQSPKYLFRKEGQNVTLSCEQNLNHDAMYWYRQDPGQGLRLIYYSQIVNDFQKGDIAEGYSVSREKKESFPLTVTSAQKNPTAFYLCASNIRVAGADQPQHFGDGTRLSIL.

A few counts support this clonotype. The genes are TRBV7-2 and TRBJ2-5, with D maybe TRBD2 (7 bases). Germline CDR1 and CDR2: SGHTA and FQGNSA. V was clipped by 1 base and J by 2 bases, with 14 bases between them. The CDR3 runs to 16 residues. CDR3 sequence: CASSLGLGGHQETQYF. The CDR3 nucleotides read TGTGCCAGCAGCTTAGGGCTCGGGGGGCATCAAGAGACCCAGTACTTC. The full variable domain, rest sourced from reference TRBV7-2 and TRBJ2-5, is GAGVSQSPSNKVTEKGKDVELRCDPISGHTALYWYRQSLGQGLEFLIYFQGNSAPDKSGLPSDRFSAERTGGSVSTLTIQRTQQEDSAVYLCASSLGLGGHQETQYFGPGTRLLVL.

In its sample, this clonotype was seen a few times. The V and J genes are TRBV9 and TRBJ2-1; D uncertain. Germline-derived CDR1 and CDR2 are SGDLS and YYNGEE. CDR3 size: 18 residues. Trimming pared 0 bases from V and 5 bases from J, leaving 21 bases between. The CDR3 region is CASSVAELTHYRHNEQFF. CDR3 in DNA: TGTGCCAGCAGCGTAGCTGAACTGACCCACTATAGGCACAATGAGCAGTTCTTC.

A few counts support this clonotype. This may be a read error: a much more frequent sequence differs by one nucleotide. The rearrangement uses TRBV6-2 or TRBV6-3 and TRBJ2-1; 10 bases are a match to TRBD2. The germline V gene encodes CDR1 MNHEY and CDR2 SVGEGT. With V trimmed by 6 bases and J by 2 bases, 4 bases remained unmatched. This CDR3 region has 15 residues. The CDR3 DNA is TGTGCCAGCAGCCTTGGACTAGCGGCCTACAATGAGCAGTTCTTC. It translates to CASSLGLAAYNEQFF.

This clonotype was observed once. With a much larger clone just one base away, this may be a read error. CDR3 sequence: CASSTDRGRTHLHF. The DNA for the CDR3 is TGTGCCAGCAGCACCGACAGGGGTAGGACACACCTCCACTTT. The chain has TRBV7-2 and TRBJ1-6; 8 bases align to TRBD1. In germline, CDR1 is SGHTA, CDR2 FQGNSA. Germline trimming cut 5 bases from V and 15 bases from J; bases unmatched to any gene: 12. This CDR3 is 14 amino acids long.